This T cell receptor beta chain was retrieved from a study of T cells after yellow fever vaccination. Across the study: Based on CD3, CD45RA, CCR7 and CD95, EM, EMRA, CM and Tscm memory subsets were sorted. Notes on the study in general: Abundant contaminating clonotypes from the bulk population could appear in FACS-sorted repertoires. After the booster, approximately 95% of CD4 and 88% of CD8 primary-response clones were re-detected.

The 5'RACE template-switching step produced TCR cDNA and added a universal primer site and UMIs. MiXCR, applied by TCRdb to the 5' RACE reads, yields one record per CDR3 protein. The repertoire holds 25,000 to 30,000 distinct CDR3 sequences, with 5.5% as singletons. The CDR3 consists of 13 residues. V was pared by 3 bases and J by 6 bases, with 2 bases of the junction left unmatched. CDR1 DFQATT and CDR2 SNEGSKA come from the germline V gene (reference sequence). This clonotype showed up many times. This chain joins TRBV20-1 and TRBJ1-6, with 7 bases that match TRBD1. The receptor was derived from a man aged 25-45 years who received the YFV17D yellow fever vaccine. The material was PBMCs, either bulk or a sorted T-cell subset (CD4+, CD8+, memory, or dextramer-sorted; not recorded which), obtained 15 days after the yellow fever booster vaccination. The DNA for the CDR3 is TGCAGTGCTAGGAGGGACAGTAATTCACCCCTCCACTTT. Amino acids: CSARRDSNSPLHF.